This T cell receptor (beta chain) was documented in a study of T cell repertoires in cytomegalovirus infection. TCRdb recomputed calls from the reads with MiXCR, one row per CDR3 protein. The sample yields 700,000 to 900,000 distinct CDR3 sequences, almost 30% seen once. In regard to this clonotype: What it recognizes is unknown.

This material consisted of cultured CD8+ T cells from PBMCs, taken from culture after CMV antigen stimulation. This clonotype originated in a human donor in good health (CMV status not recorded). Some clones in this sample may be carry-over from other donors' samples.

The CDR3 is CASSEIPTSGKETQYF. CDR3 in DNA: TGTGCCAGCAGTGAAATACCCACTAGCGGTAAAGAGACCCAGTACTTC. V gene TRBV6-1 combines with J gene TRBJ2-5, with 8 positions matching TRBD2. CDR3 length: 16 residues. Germline CDR1 reads MNHNS; CDR2 reads SASEGT. V lost 2 bases to trimming and J lost 3 bases; unmatched junction nucleotides: 8.